The present T cell receptor (beta chain) was sequenced within a study of CD8 T cells in Susac syndrome. CD8+ and CD4+ T cells circulating in blood were sequenced for TCR beta. TEMRA cells were enriched by FACS, and CD4+ and CD8+ T cells were negatively isolated. As to this clonotype: Germline and junction disagree at one end, which may indicate a read error.

Germline V lookup: CDR1 SSHAT, CDR2 FNYEAQ (reference sequence). This CDR3 is 18 amino acids long. An amount of RNA that ranged from about 0.45 to 1 ug was reverse transcribed with random hexamers. Using its own MiXCR run on the immunoSEQ multiplex PCR reads, TCRdb lists one record per CDR3 protein. This table has some 190,000 distinct CDR3 sequences, about 94% appearing once. This TCR was recovered from a human donor with Susac syndrome. The sequenced material came from CD4+ T cells from PBMCs. The V gene is TRBV7-7, the J gene TRBJ2-1; TRBD1 matches at 9 bases. Here the CDR3 reads CASSPGSTGTGLYNEQFF. In DNA, the CDR3 is TGTGCTAGCAGCCCAGGGAGCACCGGGACAGGGCTATACAATGAGCAGTTCTTC.